Presented here are 30 T cell receptor beta chains from one specimen sequenced in a study of cytomegalovirus exposure and HLA in healthy donors. The protocol was immunoSEQ multiplex PCR, while the TCRdb copy is restricted to in-frame clones and leaves out a portion. Of over 110,000 clones in the sample, roughly four fifths were seen once. Material: PBMCs. Source of these receptors: a woman in her twenties or thirties in good health and CMV-seronegative.

This clone was counted ten times or more. The CDR3 reads CSVSGGYVYEQYF. In nucleotides, the CDR3 is TGCAGCGTGAGCGGGGGGTATGTCTACGAGCAGTACTTC. The chain carries TRBV29-1 and TRBJ2-7; 9 bases are a match to TRBD2. The ends lost 6 bases at V and 3 bases at J; junction bases unmatched: 6. CDR3 length: 13 amino acids. Per the germline V gene, CDR1 is SQVTM and CDR2 is ANQGSEA.

This clone turned up a few times. The J gene is TRBJ2-2, the V gene TRBV19, with TRBD1 as a possible D gene (5 bases). The germline gives CDR1 LNHDA, CDR2 SQIVND (reference sequence). CDR3 length equals 14 residues. The V end was cut by 3 bases, the J end by 6 bases, with 11 bases between. The CDR3 DNA reads TGTGCCAGTAGTATGACCAGGGCTGCCGGGGAGCTGTTTTTT. Its translation is CASSMTRAAGELFF.

This chain joins TRBV27 and TRBJ1-1; 9 bases match TRBD1. V trimming: 5 bases; J trimming: 3 bases; junction bases outside the gene matches: 10. CDR1 and CDR2 (germline): MNHEY, SMNVEV (reference sequence). The CDR3 has 16 residues. In DNA, the CDR3 is TGTGCCAGCAGTCGAATCTACAGGGGGCGCGACACTGAAGCTTTCTTT. It yields the protein CASSRIYRGRDTEAFF.

The chain recombines TRBV7-6 with TRBJ2-1; 7 bases are a match to TRBD1. The V gene end was trimmed by 5 bases and the J gene end by 5 bases; junction bases not matched to a gene: 9. The length of the CDR3 is 15 residues. Germline assignment: CDR1 SGHVS and CDR2 FNYEAQ. CDR3: CASSPGGTVHNEQFF. CDR3 sequence (DNA): TGTGCCAGCAGCCCCGGTGGGACAGTCCACAATGAGCAGTTCTTC. The variable domain in full, completed from reference TRBV7-6 and TRBJ2-1, reads GAGVSQSPRYKVTKRGQDVALRCDPISGHVSLYWYRQALGQGPEFLTYFNYEAQQDKSGLPNDRFSAERPEGSISTLTIQRTEQRDSAMYRCASSPGGTVHNEQFFGPGTRLTVL.

This clone was counted once. The chain has TRBV19 and TRBJ2-5, with 15 nucleotides matching TRBD2. The CDR3 is 17 amino acids. Germline CDR1 is LNHDA and CDR2 is SQIVND (reference sequence). The J segment lost 4 bases and the V segment lost 6 bases, leaving 9 bases of the junction unmatched. CDR3 region: CASSHGTSGGYGETQYF. The CDR3 coding sequence is TGTGCCAGTAGCCACGGGACTAGCGGGGGGTATGGAGAGACCCAGTACTTC.

J is TRBJ1-1 and V is TRBV11-2; maybe TRBD1 (6 bases). V was pared by 4 bases and J by 7 bases, with 16 bases between. The CDR3 sequence is 14 residues long. Germline V gene sequence: CDR1 SGHAT, CDR2 FQNNGV. In nucleotides, the CDR3 is TGTGCCAGCAGCTCGCTGGGGGCTTTAGATGAAGCTTTCTTT. Translated, it gives CASSSLGALDEAFF. Full variable domain (remainder filled in from reference TRBV11-2 and TRBJ1-1): EAGVAQSPRYKIIEKRQSVAFWCNPISGHATLYWYQQILGQGPKLLIQFQNNGVVDDSQLPKDRFSAERLKGVDSTLKIQPAKLEDSAVYLCASSSLGALDEAFFGQGTRLTVV.

The chain carries TRBV7-2 and TRBJ1-2; a weak D match, TRBD1 (5 bases). The CDR3 has 14 amino acids. V was shortened by 5 bases and J by 2 bases, with 12 bases between the two germline ends. Germline CDR1 reads SGHTA; CDR2 reads FQGNSA. CDR3 nucleotides: TGTGCCAGCAGCCCTCGACAGAGGAACTATGGCTACACCTTC. Protein: CASSPRQRNYGYTF.

The chain recombines TRBV2 with TRBJ1-2; 7 nucleotides line up with TRBD1. The trim removed 4 bases at V and 4 bases at J, leaving 3 bases unmatched. The CDR3 runs 13 residues. CDR1 SNHLY and CDR2 FYNNEI come from the germline V gene. In DNA, the CDR3 is TGTGCCAGCAGTGCGGCAGGGGGCTATGGCTACACCTTC. It translates to CASSAAGGYGYTF.

The chain has TRBV7-9 and TRBJ2-5; D is possibly TRBD1 (6 bases). Looked up from germline, CDR1 is SEHNR and CDR2 is FQNEAQ (reference sequence). CDR3 length equals 14 residues. Between the trimmed V and J ends, which lost 2 bases and 5 bases, there was a span of 12 bases. In DNA form, the CDR3 reads TGTGCCAGCAGCTTACGATTAGACAGGGAGACCCAGTACTTC. Residues: CASSLRLDRETQYF.

This clone was seen once. The chain joins TRBV19 to TRBJ2-5; D may be TRBD1 (6 bases). CDR3 length: 14 amino acids. Trimming pared 3 bases from V and 3 bases from J, leaving 11 bases between. Germline V gives CDR1 LNHDA, CDR2 SQIVND (reference sequence). The CDR3 here is CASSISAGEETQYF. CDR3 DNA: TGTGCCAGTAGTATCAGCGCAGGGGAAGAGACCCAGTACTTC.

This clone came up once. The chain employs TRBV6-5 and TRBJ2-7; 8 nucleotides agree with TRBD1. The J segment lost 9 bases and the V segment lost 6 bases, leaving 13 bases of the junction unmatched. The CDR3 is 14 residues long. Germline V gene sequence: CDR1 MNHEY, CDR2 SVGAGI. The CDR3 loop is CASRAQGAHNLQYF. In DNA, the CDR3 is TGTGCCAGCAGAGCTCAGGGGGCCCACAACCTGCAGTACTTC.

This chain uses TRBV29-1 with TRBJ2-3, with 8 bases aligning to TRBD2. Germline lookup yields CDR1 SQVTM and CDR2 ANQGSEA. The trim removed 2 bases at V and 4 bases at J, leaving 11 bases unmatched. The CDR3 is made up of 16 amino acids. For the CDR3, the DNA is TGCAGCGTTGAACCCCGGGGGGGGAATAGGGCAGATACGCAGTATTTT. Amino acid sequence: CSVEPRGGNRADTQYF.

This chain uses TRBV6-6 with TRBJ1-1; D unresolved. The CDR3 consists of 15 residues. V lost 0 bases and J 4 bases, leaving 12 bases between the germline ends. Germline V CDR1 and CDR2: MNHNY, SVGAGI (reference sequence). The CDR3 nucleotides read TGTGCCAGCAGTTACTCGGCTGGAACGGGCACTGAAGCTTTCTTT. It is translated as CASSYSAGTGTEAFF.

The rearrangement links TRBV7-3 to TRBJ2-1, with D possibly matching TRBD2 (6 bases). The V end was cut by 5 bases, the J end by 0 bases, with 11 bases between. Germline V gene data show CDR1 as SGHTA and CDR2 as FQGTGA. This CDR3 is built from 15 residues. The CDR3 nucleotides are TGTGCCAGCAGCCTAGCGTGGAGCTCCTACAATGAGCAGTTCTTC. It is translated as CASSLAWSSYNEQFF.

The chain recombines TRBV4-1 with TRBJ1-5; D may be TRBD1 (5 bases). CDR1 and CDR2 (germline): MGHRA, YSYEKL. The CDR3 length is 15 residues. Trimming shortened V by 0 bases and J by 3 bases, and 9 bases separated the two germline ends. The CDR3 loop is CASSQDGGYNQPQHF. The CDR3 DNA sequence: TGCGCCAGCAGCCAAGACGGGGGATACAATCAGCCCCAGCATTTT.

This sequence joins TRBV4-1 and TRBJ2-7; D is possibly TRBD2 (6 bases). The germline V gene has CDR1 MGHRA and CDR2 YSYEKL. The germline V and J ends were trimmed by 0 bases and 11 bases, with 14 bases remaining between them. The CDR3 is 13 residues long. The CDR3 here is CASSQERGVTEYF. CDR3 in DNA: TGCGCCAGCAGCCAAGAGCGGGGAGTCACCGAGTACTTC.

The CDR3 loop is CATHPGGSSYEQYF. The CDR3 DNA is TGTGCCACCCACCCAGGGGGCAGCTCCTACGAGCAGTACTTC. V usage is TRBV6-6 and J usage is TRBJ2-7; 8 bases are shared with TRBD1. The V and J ends lost 10 bases and 0 bases, in that order; junction bases with no gene match: 8. Per germline, CDR1 MNHNY and CDR2 SVGAGI (reference sequence). CDR3 length: 14 amino acids.

Only one count was recorded for this clone. In nucleotides, the CDR3 is TGTGCCAGCTCAGTCCAACAGTACTACAATGAGCAGTTCTTC. Translation: CASSVQQYYNEQFF. The J gene is TRBJ2-1, the V gene TRBV18; D call uncertain. Trimming pared 5 bases from V and 3 bases from J, leaving 11 bases between. Germline loops: CDR1 KGHSH, CDR2 LQKENI. This CDR3 has 14 amino acids.

This chain connects TRBV28 to TRBJ2-7, with a tentative D call TRBD1 (6 bases). Trimming took off 5 bases at V and 4 bases at J, with 12 bases between the two ends. Germline V gene lookup returns CDR1 MDHEN and CDR2 SYDVKM. The CDR3 sequence is 13 residues long. The CDR3 spells CASSEGTTYEQYF. The CDR3 region has the DNA TGTGCCAGCAGTGAAGGGACAACTTACGAGCAGTACTTC. The entire variable domain, with the rest obtained from reference TRBV28 and TRBJ2-7, is as follows: DVKVTQSSRYLVKRTGEKVFLECVQDMDHENMFWYRQDPGLGLRLIYFSYDVKMKEKGDIPEGYSVSREKKERFSLILESASTNQTSMYLCASSEGTTYEQYFGPGTRLTVT.

In this sample, this clone turned up a few times. The chain uses TRBV27 and TRBJ1-1; TRBD1 is a possible D gene (5 bases). CDR1 is MNHEY and CDR2 is SMNVEV in the germline V gene (reference sequence). The length of the CDR3 is 13 residues. Trimming stripped 6 bases from V and 5 bases from J, with 13 bases between. The CDR3 DNA sequence: TGTGCCAGCAGCTCGCTCCAGGGAACTGAAGCTTTCTTT. Protein product: CASSSLQGTEAFF.

This chain links TRBV5-6 with TRBJ2-1; TRBD2 might be the D (6 bases). Germline V gene lookup returns CDR1 SGHDT and CDR2 YYEEEE. Between the trimmed V and J ends, which lost 0 bases and 6 bases, there was a span of 13 bases. The CDR3 extends over 15 amino acids. The CDR3 nucleotides are TGTGCCAGCAGCTTGGTTACTAGCCCGTCCAATGAGCAGTTCTTC. Protein product: CASSLVTSPSNEQFF.

The chain joins TRBV6-1 to TRBJ1-2; 7 positions match TRBD1. Germline V gives CDR1 MNHNS, CDR2 SASEGT. The V and J ends lost 5 bases and 5 bases, in that order; junction bases with no gene match: 8. CDR3 length equals 14 residues. The CDR3 region is CASSRRGFDYGYTF. CDR3 nucleotide sequence: TGTGCCAGCAGTCGCAGGGGGTTTGATTATGGCTACACCTTC.

This sequence joins TRBV7-3 and TRBJ2-1; 16 bases match TRBD2. Germline CDR1 and CDR2: SGHTA and FQGTGA. V gave up 5 bases and J gave up 10 bases; unmatched junction bases: 11. The CDR3 has 17 amino acids. The CDR3 region is CASSAGLAGGAGAEQFF. The DNA of the CDR3 is TGTGCCAGCAGCGCGGGACTAGCGGGGGGGGCCGGTGCGGAGCAGTTCTTC. The complete variable domain, with remaining parts taken from reference TRBV7-3 and TRBJ2-1, reads GAGVSQTPSNKVTEKGKYVELRCDPISGHTALYWYRQSLGQGPEFLIYFQGTGAADDSGLPNDRFFAVRPEGSVSTLKIQRTERGDSAVYLCASSAGLAGGAGAEQFFGPGTRLTVL.

This clone was detected only once. CDR3 sequence (DNA): TGTGCCAGCAGCAAATGTGGGCAGGGCTCCTACGAGCAGTACTTC. Protein sequence: CASSKCGQGSYEQYF. The chain recombines TRBV21-1 with TRBJ2-7; the table gives TRBD1 as D, unverified against the DNA. TRBV21-1 is assigned pseudogene status. The CDR3 is 15 amino acids.

In its sample, this clone was seen once. V is TRBV6-1 and J is TRBJ2-7; perhaps TRBD1 as D (6 bases). The length of the CDR3 is 14 residues. V was cut by 2 bases and J by 2 bases, with 10 bases left in between. Germline V gene lookup returns CDR1 MNHNS and CDR2 SASEGT. The CDR3 sequence: CASSEIRGTYEQYF. CDR3 DNA sequence: TGTGCCAGCAGTGAAATTAGGGGGACCTACGAGCAGTACTTC.

This clone was counted once. The V gene is TRBV18, the J gene TRBJ2-1; 7 bases match TRBD1. Germline CDR1 reads KGHSH; CDR2 reads LQKENI. V dropped 6 bases and J dropped 1; count of bases not matched to a gene: 9. The CDR3 loop spans 16 amino acids. The CDR3 DNA follows: TGTGCCAGCTCCCCCAGGGACAGACCTTCCTACAATGAGCAGTTCTTC. Protein sequence: CASSPRDRPSYNEQFF.

This chain uses TRBV4-1 with TRBJ2-3; 7 nucleotides line up with TRBD1. The CDR3 loop spans 16 amino acids. Unmatched junction bases numbered 7, after V lost 4 bases and J lost 0 bases. Per the germline V gene, CDR1 is MGHRA and CDR2 is YSYEKL. DNA for the CDR3: TGCGCCAGCAGCCCCTGGGACAGTTGGAGCACAGATACGCAGTATTTT. Its translation is CASSPWDSWSTDTQYF.

The rearrangement links TRBV7-6 to TRBJ1-6; D unresolved. In germline, CDR1 is SGHVS, CDR2 FNYEAQ. The CDR3 has 15 residues. V was shortened by 2 bases and J by 10 bases, with 15 bases between the two germline ends. CDR3 in amino acids: CASSLRHPGDSPLHF. The DNA of the CDR3 is TGTGCCAGCAGCTTACGGCACCCCGGAGACTCACCCCTCCACTTT.

As concerns this clone: Other nucleotide sequences in the sample specify the same CDR3. This chain connects TRBV10-3 to TRBJ2-1, with 8 bases that match TRBD2. In germline, CDR1 is ENHRY, CDR2 SYGVKD. J lost 0 bases, V lost 4 bases, and 11 bases had no gene match. The CDR3 sequence is 18 residues long. The CDR3 bases are TGTGCCATCAGTGGAGGGCTGGCGGGGGGTAGCTCCTACAATGAGCAGTTCTTC. It yields the protein CAISGGLAGGSSYNEQFF.

V and J are TRBV5-1 and TRBJ1-1; maybe TRBD1 (6 bases). This CDR3 has 13 amino acids. Germline V gene lookup returns CDR1 SGHRS and CDR2 YFSETQ. V was trimmed by 5 bases and J by 4 bases, leaving 12 bases between them. The DNA of the CDR3 is TGCGCCAGCAGGACACAGGGTGCCACTGAAGCTTTCTTT. This encodes CASRTQGATEAFF. Combining the CDR3 with reference TRBV5-1 and TRBJ1-1 gives the whole variable domain KAGVTQTPRYLIKTRGQQVTLSCSPISGHRSVSWYQQTPGQGLQFLFEYFSETQRNKGNFPGRFSGRQFSNSRSEMNVSTLELGDSALYLCASRTQGATEAFFGQGTRLTVV.